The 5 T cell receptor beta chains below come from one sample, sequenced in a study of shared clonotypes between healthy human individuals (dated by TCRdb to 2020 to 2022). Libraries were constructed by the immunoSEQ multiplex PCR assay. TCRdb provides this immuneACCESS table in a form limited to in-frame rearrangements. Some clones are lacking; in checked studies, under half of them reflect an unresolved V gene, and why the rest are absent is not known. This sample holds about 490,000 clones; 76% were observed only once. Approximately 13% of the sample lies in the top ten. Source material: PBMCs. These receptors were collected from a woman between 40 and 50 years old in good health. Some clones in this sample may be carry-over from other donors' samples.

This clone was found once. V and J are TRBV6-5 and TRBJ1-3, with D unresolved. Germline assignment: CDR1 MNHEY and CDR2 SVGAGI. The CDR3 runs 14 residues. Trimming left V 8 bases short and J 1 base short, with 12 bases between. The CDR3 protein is CASATGQSGNTIYF. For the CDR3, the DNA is TGTGCCAGCGCGACGGGCCAATCTGGAAACACCATATATTTT.

CDR3 residues: CASSSQGINEQFF. The CDR3 bases are TGCGCCAGCAGCTCCCAGGGAATCAATGAGCAGTTCTTC. V is TRBV5-1 and J is TRBJ2-1, with D tentatively TRBD1 (5 bases). In germline, CDR1 is SGHRS, CDR2 YFSETQ. The CDR3 has 13 residues. Trimming cost V 3 bases and J 6 bases, with 10 bases left between them.

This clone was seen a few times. The CDR3 loop reads CASSPDGRAPDTQYF. The DNA for the CDR3 is TGCGCCAGCAGCCCGGATGGGAGGGCCCCAGATACGCAGTATTTT. The chain is built from TRBV4-1 and TRBJ2-3, with 7 bases lining up with TRBD2. The length of the CDR3 is 15 residues. Germline V lookup: CDR1 MGHRA, CDR2 YSYEKL. Trimming at V came to 4 bases and at J to 4 bases, leaving 8 bases not matched to a gene.

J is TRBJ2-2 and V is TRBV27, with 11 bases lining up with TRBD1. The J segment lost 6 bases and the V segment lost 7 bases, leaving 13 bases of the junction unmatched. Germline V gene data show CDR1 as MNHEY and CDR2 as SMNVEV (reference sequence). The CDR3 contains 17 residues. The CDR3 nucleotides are TGTGCCAGCACCGGGACAGGGGGATTTTTTTTGGCCGGGGAGCTGTTTTTT. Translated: CASTGTGGFFLAGELFF.

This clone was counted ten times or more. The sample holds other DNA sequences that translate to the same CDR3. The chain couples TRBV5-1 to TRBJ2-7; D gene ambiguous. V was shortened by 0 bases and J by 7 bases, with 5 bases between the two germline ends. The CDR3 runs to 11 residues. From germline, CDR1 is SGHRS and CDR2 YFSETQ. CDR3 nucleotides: TGCGCCAGCAGCTTGGGGCCGGAGCAGTACTTC. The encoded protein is CASSLGPEQYF.